Detailed here is one TCR beta chain. The antigen is undetermined. The germline V and J ends were trimmed by 2 bases and 1 base, with 14 bases remaining between them. Per germline, CDR1 SEHNR and CDR2 FQNEAQ (reference sequence). The CDR3 is 16 residues long. This sample was taken from a study of radiation and T cells in renal cell carcinoma. Study-wide findings and caveats: Top tumor clonotypes rose in blood 2 weeks post-radiation, then contracted.

Noted time point: baseline pretreatment blood. The treatment here: 15 Gy SBRT to primary tumor, nephrectomy 4 weeks later. Produced via immunoSEQ multiplex PCR; TCRdb's table is partial and in-frame only. The top ten hold more than 7% of the sample, which has approximately 63,000 clones, just under 80% seen once. This sequence was found in a man in his sixties with renal cell carcinoma. The sequences come from blood, collected from a patient whose treatment included radiotherapy and nephrectomy. V gene TRBV7-9 combines with J gene TRBJ1-2; possibly TRBD1 for D (5 bases). The chain's CDR3 is CASSLTGGSGNYGYTF. CDR3 DNA sequence: TGTGCCAGCAGCTTAACAGGTGGATCTGGTAACTATGGCTACACCTTC. The full variable domain, its missing parts supplied by reference TRBV7-9 and TRBJ1-2, is DTGVSQNPRHKITKRGQNVTFRCDPISEHNRLYWYRQTLGQGPEFLTYFQNEAQLEKSRLLSDRFSAERPKGSFSTLEIQRTEQGDSAMYLCASSLTGGSGNYGYTFGSGTRLTVV.